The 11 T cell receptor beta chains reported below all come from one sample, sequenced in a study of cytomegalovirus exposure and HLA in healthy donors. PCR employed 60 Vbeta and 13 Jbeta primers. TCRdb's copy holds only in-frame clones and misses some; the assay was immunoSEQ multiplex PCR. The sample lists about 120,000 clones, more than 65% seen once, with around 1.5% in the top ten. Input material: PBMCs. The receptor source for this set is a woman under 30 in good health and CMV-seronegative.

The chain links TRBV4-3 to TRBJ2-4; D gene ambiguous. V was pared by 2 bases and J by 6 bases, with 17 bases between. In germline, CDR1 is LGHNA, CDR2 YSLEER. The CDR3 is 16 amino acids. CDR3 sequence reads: CASSQTVGHPSNIQYF. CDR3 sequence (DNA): TGCGCCAGCAGCCAAACCGTGGGCCACCCTTCAAACATTCAGTACTTC.

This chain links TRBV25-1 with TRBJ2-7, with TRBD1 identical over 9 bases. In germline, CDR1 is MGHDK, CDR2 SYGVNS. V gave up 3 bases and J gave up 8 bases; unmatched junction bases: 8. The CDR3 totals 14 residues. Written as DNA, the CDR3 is TGTGCCAGCAGTGAGTTGAGGACAGGGGTTCAGCAGTACTTC. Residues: CASSELRTGVQQYF.

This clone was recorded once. The CDR3, as DNA: TGTGCCAGCAGCCCACGGACAGCCTATGGCTACACCTTC. Translating it yields CASSPRTAYGYTF. The genes are TRBV7-2 and TRBJ1-2, with a possible D match to TRBD1 (6 bases). The germline gives CDR1 SGHTA, CDR2 FQGNSA. The germline V and J ends were trimmed by 5 bases and 4 bases, with 11 bases remaining between them. The CDR3 is made up of 13 amino acids.

The chain's CDR3 is CASRLAGETYEQYF. The CDR3 DNA is TGTGCCAGCAGATTAGCGGGGGAGACCTACGAGCAGTACTTC. The J gene is TRBJ2-7, the V gene TRBV6-6; TRBD2 matches at 9 bases. Germline V CDR1 and CDR2: MNHNY, SVGAGI (reference sequence). V lost 6 bases to trimming and J lost 2 bases; unmatched junction nucleotides: 5. This CDR3 contains 14 residues.

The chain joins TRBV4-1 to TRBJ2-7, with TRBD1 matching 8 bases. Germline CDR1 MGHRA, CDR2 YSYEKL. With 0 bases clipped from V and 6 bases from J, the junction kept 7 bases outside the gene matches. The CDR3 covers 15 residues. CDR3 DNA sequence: TGCGCCAGCAGCCAAGAAGGGGGACAGGCCTCCGAGCAGTACTTC. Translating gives CASSQEGGQASEQYF.

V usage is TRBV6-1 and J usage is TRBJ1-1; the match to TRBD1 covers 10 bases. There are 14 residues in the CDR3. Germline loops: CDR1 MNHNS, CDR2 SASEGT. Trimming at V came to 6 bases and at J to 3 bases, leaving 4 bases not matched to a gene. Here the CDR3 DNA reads TGTGCCAGCAGGACGGGACAGGGGTACACTGAAGCTTTCTTT. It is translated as CASRTGQGYTEAFF.

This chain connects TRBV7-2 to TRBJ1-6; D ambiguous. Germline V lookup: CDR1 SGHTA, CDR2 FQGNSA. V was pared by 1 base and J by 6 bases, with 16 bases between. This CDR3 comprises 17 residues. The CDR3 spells CASSLDRYRVTNSPLHF. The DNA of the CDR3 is TGTGCCAGCAGCTTAGATCGGTACAGAGTCACTAATTCACCCCTCCACTTT.

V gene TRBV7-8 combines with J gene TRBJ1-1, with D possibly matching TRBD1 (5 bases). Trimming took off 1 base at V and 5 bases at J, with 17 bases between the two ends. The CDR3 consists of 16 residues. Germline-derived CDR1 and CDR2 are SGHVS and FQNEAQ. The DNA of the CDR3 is TGTGCCAGCAGCTTAGGGTCAGGGAGGAGTAGAACTGAAGCTTTCTTT. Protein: CASSLGSGRSRTEAFF.

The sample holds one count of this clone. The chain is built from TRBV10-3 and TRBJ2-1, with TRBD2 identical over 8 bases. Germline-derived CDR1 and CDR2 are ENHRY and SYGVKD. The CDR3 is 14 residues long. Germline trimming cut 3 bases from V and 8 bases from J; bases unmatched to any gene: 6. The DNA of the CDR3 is TGTGCCATCAGTGATGTGGGGACTAGTCATGAGCAGTTCTTC. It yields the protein CAISDVGTSHEQFF.

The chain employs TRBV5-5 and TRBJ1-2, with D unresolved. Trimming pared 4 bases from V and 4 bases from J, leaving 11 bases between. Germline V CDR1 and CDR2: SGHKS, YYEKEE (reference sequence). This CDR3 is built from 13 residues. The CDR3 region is CASSPQITYGYTF. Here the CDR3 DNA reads TGTGCCAGCAGCCCGCAGATTACCTATGGCTACACCTTC.

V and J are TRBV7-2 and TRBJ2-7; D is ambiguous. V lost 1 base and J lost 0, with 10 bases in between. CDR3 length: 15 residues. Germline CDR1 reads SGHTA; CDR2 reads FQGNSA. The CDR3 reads CASSLVAVTSYEQYF. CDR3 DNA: TGTGCCAGCAGCTTAGTAGCCGTCACCTCCTACGAGCAGTACTTC.